This entry lists 23 T cell receptor beta chains sequenced from one sample in a study of blood T cell repertoires in COVID-19. Generated by immunoSEQ multiplex PCR, the TCRdb table keeps only in-frame clones and is missing some. This sample has 430,000 or so clones, with 85% to 90% found just once. The sequencing sample was made of PBMCs or T cells enriched from blood (not recorded which). The receptors come from a woman aged 40 to 55 who had recovered from COVID-19.

The CDR3, as DNA: TGCAGTGCTAGTTCAGAACAGGTAGAGACCCAGTACTTC. This codes for CSASSEQVETQYF. The chain combines TRBV20-1 with TRBJ2-5; TRBD1 is a possible D gene (5 bases). Germline V gene lookup returns CDR1 DFQATT and CDR2 SNEGSKA (reference sequence). The V end was cut by 3 bases, the J end by 4 bases, with 12 bases between. This CDR3 has 13 residues.

This chain uses TRBV19 with TRBJ2-2; D remains unclear. Germline V gives CDR1 LNHDA, CDR2 SQIVND (reference sequence). The length of the CDR3 is 13 residues. The V end lost 8 bases, the J end lost 1 base, and 8 bases lay between the germline ends. The CDR3 nucleotides read TGTGCCAGTTTGGGCTGGAACACCGGGGAGCTGTTTTTT. It specifies CASLGWNTGELFF.

The V gene is TRBV20-1, the J gene TRBJ1-2; 9 positions match TRBD1. The V and J ends lost 3 bases and 2 bases, in that order; junction bases with no gene match: 7. This CDR3 has 15 residues. Germline V CDR1 and CDR2: DFQATT, SNEGSKA (reference sequence). The CDR3: CSASARTGANYGYTF. The CDR3 region has the DNA TGCAGTGCTAGTGCCCGGACAGGGGCCAACTATGGCTACACCTTC.

The J gene is TRBJ2-7, the V gene TRBV27, with D possibly TRBD2 on 5 matching bases. The V gene lost 8 bases and the J gene lost 0 bases, with 14 bases spanning the gap. Germline CDR1 reads MNHEY; CDR2 reads SMNVEV (reference sequence). The CDR3 is made up of 14 amino acids. In nucleotides, the CDR3 is TGTGCCAGCCAATCTACCAGCGGCTCCTACGAGCAGTACTTC. Translated, it gives CASQSTSGSYEQYF.

This chain uses TRBV10-3 with TRBJ2-7; 7 bases map to TRBD2. The CDR3 runs 15 residues. V gave up 2 bases and J gave up 1 base; unmatched junction bases: 5. Germline loops: CDR1 ENHRY, CDR2 SYGVKD. CDR3 DNA: TGTGCCATCAGTGAGCGGGAGGTGACGTCCTACGAGCAGTACTTC. Protein: CAISEREVTSYEQYF.

The chain links TRBV6-1 to TRBJ1-2; maybe TRBD1 (5 bases). V was trimmed by 1 base and J by 7 bases, leaving 10 bases between them. CDR3 length equals 13 residues. The germline V gene encodes CDR1 MNHNS and CDR2 SASEGT. The DNA for the CDR3 is TGTGCCAGCAGTGAAGGAATTAGGGGTGGCTACACCTTC. As protein: CASSEGIRGGYTF.

V usage is TRBV30 and J usage is TRBJ2-2; 10 bases fit TRBD2. J was trimmed by 8 bases and V by 6 bases; bases with no gene match: 12. The CDR3 spans 15 residues. Germline-derived CDR1 and CDR2 are GTSNPN and SVGIG (reference sequence). In nucleotides, the CDR3 is TGTGCCTGCAACCCTAGCGGGAGTGAACCAGGGGAGCTGTTTTTT. It yields the protein CACNPSGSEPGELFF.

V is TRBV7-8 and J is TRBJ2-2; TRBD2 might be the D (5 bases). In germline, CDR1 is SGHVS, CDR2 FQNEAQ. This CDR3 comprises 16 residues. The germline V and J ends were trimmed by 5 bases and 1 base, with 14 bases remaining between them. The CDR3 sequence: CASSTWTEWNTGELFF. As DNA, the CDR3 is TGTGCCAGCAGCACTTGGACTGAGTGGAACACCGGGGAGCTGTTTTTT.

The chain carries TRBV12-5 and TRBJ1-1; possible D gene TRBD1, 6 bases. Germline-derived CDR1 and CDR2 are LGHNT and FRNRAP. This CDR3 has 15 amino acids. V was trimmed by 5 bases and J by 4 bases, leaving 17 bases between them. The CDR3 spells CASGNSQGIRTEAFF. CDR3 sequence (DNA): TGTGCTAGTGGTAACAGTCAGGGGATACGCACTGAAGCTTTCTTT.

The V call is TRBV12-3 or TRBV12-4, the J call TRBJ2-1; D gene ambiguous. The CDR3 contains 12 residues. With 5 bases removed from V and 0 bases from J, the gap between germline ends came to 2 bases. The CDR3 nucleotides read TGTGCCAGCAGTCACTCCTACAATGAGCAGTTCTTC. This gives the protein CASSHSYNEQFF.

This clone was counted a single time. The chain carries TRBV11-2 and TRBJ2-4; 10 bases are shared with TRBD1. The CDR3 spans 19 residues. V dropped 4 bases and J dropped 0; count of bases not matched to a gene: 12. In germline, CDR1 is SGHAT, CDR2 FQNNGV. CDR3 sequence reads: CASSSGQGITWGAKNIQYF. The CDR3 DNA reads as TGTGCCAGCAGCTCGGGACAGGGGATAACGTGGGGAGCCAAAAACATTCAGTACTTC.

This clone has just a few counts. The CDR3 bases are TGTGCCAGCAGTCAGACAGGGTTATTCAGCTACACCTTC. Its protein is CASSQTGLFSYTF. V and J are TRBV6-5 and TRBJ1-2; 7 bases are a match to TRBD1. The CDR3 consists of 13 residues. Trimming at V came to 5 bases and at J to 9 bases, leaving 9 bases not matched to a gene. CDR1 MNHEY and CDR2 SVGAGI come from the germline V gene.

This chain connects TRBV11-2 to TRBJ2-7; a weak D match, TRBD2 (5 bases). The CDR3 totals 13 residues. V gave up 3 bases and J gave up 6 bases, with 12 bases separating them. The germline V gene has CDR1 SGHAT and CDR2 FQNNGV. CDR3 amino acids: CASSFPGVREQYF. The CDR3, as DNA: TGTGCCAGCAGCTTCCCCGGGGTCCGCGAGCAGTACTTC.

With regard to this clone: The sample has other DNA sequences that encode this CDR3 too. The rearrangement uses TRBV6-5 and TRBJ1-2, with D maybe TRBD1 (6 bases). Germline CDR1 reads MNHEY; CDR2 reads SVGAGI. Trimming pared 4 bases from V and 2 bases from J, leaving 8 bases between. The CDR3 totals 13 residues. CDR3 in DNA: TGTGCCAGCAGTTTACAGGGCAACTATGGCTACACCTTC. It specifies CASSLQGNYGYTF.

J is TRBJ2-1 and V is TRBV7-2; tentatively, D is TRBD1 (5 bases). Between the trimmed V and J ends, which lost 5 bases and 10 bases, there was a span of 24 bases. Germline V gives CDR1 SGHTA, CDR2 FQGNSA. CDR3 length: 16 amino acids. CDR3 amino acids: CASSQRRGTGVVEQFF. CDR3 nucleotides: TGTGCCAGCAGCCAAAGAAGGGGCACAGGAGTAGTGGAGCAGTTCTTC. The full variable domain, rest sourced from reference TRBV7-2 and TRBJ2-1, is GAGVSQSPSNKVTEKGKDVELRCDPISGHTALYWYRQSLGQGLEFLIYFQGNSAPDKSGLPSDRFSAERTGGSVSTLTIQRTQQEDSAVYLCASSQRRGTGVVEQFFGPGTRLTVL.

The chain joins TRBV5-5 to TRBJ1-2; D call uncertain. The CDR3 covers 12 residues. Trimming shortened V by 6 bases and J by 8 bases, and 14 bases separated the two germline ends. The germline CDR1 and CDR2 sequences are SGHKS and YYEKEE (reference sequence). CDR3 nucleotide sequence: TGTGCCAGCAACAGACCAGGCAGCGGCTACACCTTC. It codes for CASNRPGSGYTF.

J is TRBJ2-5 and V is TRBV6-5; the D is unclear. The germline V and J ends were trimmed by 0 bases and 3 bases, with 14 bases remaining between them. CDR3 length: 16 residues. Germline V gene lookup returns CDR1 MNHEY and CDR2 SVGAGI. CDR3 residues: CASSYSRGNGEETQYF. The CDR3 DNA sequence: TGTGCCAGCAGTTACTCCCGAGGTAATGGAGAAGAGACCCAGTACTTC.

This rearrangement joins TRBV27 to TRBJ2-1; 10 bases map to TRBD2. The germline V gene has CDR1 MNHEY and CDR2 SMNVEV (reference sequence). V lost 4 bases and J lost 7; bases outside the gene matches: 7. This CDR3 region has 15 residues. CDR3 in amino acids: CASSSASGSGNEQFF. CDR3 DNA: TGTGCCAGCAGTTCGGCTAGCGGGAGTGGGAATGAGCAGTTCTTC.

The gene calls are TRBV7-9 and TRBJ1-5, with D hard to call. Germline lookup yields CDR1 SEHNR and CDR2 FQNEAQ (reference sequence). The CDR3 loop spans 12 amino acids. CDR3 nucleotide sequence: TGTGCGAGTGGAGGGCAGAATCAGCCCCAGCATTTT. Translation gives CASGGQNQPQHF.

V usage is TRBV27 and J usage is TRBJ2-3; D perhaps matches TRBD2 (6 bases). The germline V gene encodes CDR1 MNHEY and CDR2 SMNVEV (reference sequence). V was cut by 2 bases and J by 4 bases, with 16 bases left in between. The CDR3 contains 16 residues. The chain's CDR3 is CASSLRRSGAPDTQYF. The DNA for the CDR3 is TGTGCCAGCAGTTTAAGAAGGTCGGGAGCCCCAGATACGCAGTATTTT.

The V gene is TRBV7-9, the J gene TRBJ2-3; 8 bases fit TRBD2. This CDR3 contains 16 residues. Germline values: CDR1 SEHNR, CDR2 FQNEAQ (reference sequence). V lost 5 bases, J lost 5 bases, and 12 bases stayed unmatched. CDR3 in DNA: TGTGCCAGCAGCACGGGACTAGTAATGTTTGGAGATACGCAGTATTTT. Translated: CASSTGLVMFGDTQYF.

The rearrangement links TRBV5-5 to TRBJ1-5, with unresolved D. Trimming left V 0 bases short and J 4 bases short, with 8 bases between. Germline V lookup: CDR1 SGHKS, CDR2 YYEKEE (reference sequence). There are 14 residues in the CDR3. The CDR3, as DNA: TGTGCCAGCAGCTTGGAGTTCGGGAATCAGCCCCAGCATTTT. It encodes CASSLEFGNQPQHF.

The V and J genes are TRBV19 and TRBJ1-4, with 9 bases identical to TRBD1. Germline V gene lookup returns CDR1 LNHDA and CDR2 SQIVND (reference sequence). The CDR3 spans 15 residues. After removal of 6 bases from V and 6 bases from J, the junction contained 8 bases not matched to a gene. CDR3 bases: TGTGCCAGTAGGGTAACAGGGGGCGCGTATGAAAAACTGTTTTTT. The encoded protein is CASRVTGGAYEKLFF.